Included here is one TCR beta chain sequence, with context. The data originate from a study of T cell changes during pregnancy in multiple sclerosis. The repertoire was sequenced with immunoSEQ multiplex PCR; TCRdb's copy has only in-frame clones and lacks some. There are about 38,000 clones in the sample; 94% occur only once, and approximately 0.41% lies in the top ten. The germline CDR1 and CDR2 sequences are SGDLS and YYNGEE. CDR3 length: 17 residues. V lost 4 bases, J lost 2 bases, and 19 bases lay in between. The V and J genes are TRBV9 and TRBJ2-1, with D tentatively TRBD2 (5 bases). The input for sequencing was CD4+ T cells from peripheral blood mononuclear cells, taken in the second trimester of pregnancy. The sequence was obtained from a female donor with multiple sclerosis, enrolled in a pregnancy study. The CDR3 DNA reads as TGTGCCAGCAGCCCAACTGATTGGCGGAGGACCTACAATGAGCAGTTCTTC. Its translation is CASSPTDWRRTYNEQFF.